The 6 T cell receptor beta chains below all came from one sample that was sequenced in a study of CD4 T cells in relation to SARS-CoV-2 and coronaviruses. The unexposed donors gave CD4+ T cells in about 2011-2018, prior to COVID-19. Data came from immunoSEQ multiplex PCR; TCRdb stores just in-frame clones and leaves some out. This table holds roughly 60,000 clones, roughly 93% found once. Sequencing input: naive CD4+ T cells from PBMCs. Specified subset: naive CD4+ T cells isolated by negative enrichment. These receptors all stem from a human donor in good health.

The J gene is TRBJ1-6, the V gene TRBV9; the D is unclear. This CDR3 contains 16 residues. The germline V and J ends were trimmed by 0 bases and 7 bases, with 14 bases remaining between them. Germline assignment: CDR1 SGDLS and CDR2 YYNGEE. CDR3 amino acids: CASSVETAGGNSPLHF. For the CDR3, the DNA is TGTGCCAGCAGCGTAGAAACAGCAGGCGGGAATTCACCCCTCCACTTT. The full variable domain, in which reference TRBV9 and TRBJ1-6 provide the parts outside the CDR3, is DSGVTQTPKHLITATGQRVTLRCSPRSGDLSVYWYQQSLDQGLQFLIQYYNGEERAKGNILERFSAQQFPDLHSELNLSSLELGDSALYFCASSVETAGGNSPLHFGNGTRLTVT.

The chain is built from TRBV19 and TRBJ1-5; D might be TRBD1 (6 bases). There are 14 residues in the CDR3. Germline loops: CDR1 LNHDA, CDR2 SQIVND (reference sequence). Trimming removed 5 bases at V and 4 bases at J, with 12 bases between. CDR3 sequence (DNA): TGTGCCAGTAGTCCTCGGACAGAGAATCAGCCCCAGCATTTT. It codes for CASSPRTENQPQHF.

This chain links TRBV5-1 with TRBJ1-1; 7 bases are a match to TRBD1. Germline V CDR1 and CDR2: SGHRS, YFSETQ. The V and J ends lost 5 bases and 10 bases, in that order; junction bases with no gene match: 23. This CDR3 has 17 amino acids. The CDR3 DNA is TGCGCCAGCAGTTTTGGGATACAGGGGCCGGGGGGACCTTTAGCTTTCTTT. This sequence encodes CASSFGIQGPGGPLAFF.

The V gene is TRBV7-2, the J gene TRBJ1-3; D may be TRBD1 (6 bases). CDR3 length equals 17 residues. Germline V gives CDR1 SGHTA, CDR2 FQGNSA. V lost 5 bases to trimming and J lost 3 bases, with 20 bases between them. The CDR3 DNA sequence: TGTGCCAGCAGCAGGGGGTCCCAGGGCGCGGGTGGAAACACCATATATTTT. Translation gives CASSRGSQGAGGNTIYF.

The chain has TRBV5-1 and TRBJ2-5; 9 bases are shared with TRBD1. The ends lost 4 bases at V and 8 bases at J; junction bases unmatched: 9. Germline V gives CDR1 SGHRS, CDR2 YFSETQ. The CDR3 has 14 amino acids. CDR3 loop: CASSTPGQGKTQYF. The CDR3, as DNA: TGCGCCAGCAGCACCCCGGGACAGGGAAAAACCCAGTACTTC.

The CDR3 sequence is CASSPIGDNEKLFF. CDR3 in DNA: TGTGCCAGTAGCCCGATCGGAGACAATGAAAAACTGTTTTTT. This chain links TRBV19 with TRBJ1-4; D remains ambiguous. Looked up from germline, CDR1 is LNHDA and CDR2 is SQIVND (reference sequence). Trimming stripped 6 bases from V and 5 bases from J, with 13 bases between. The CDR3 contains 14 residues.